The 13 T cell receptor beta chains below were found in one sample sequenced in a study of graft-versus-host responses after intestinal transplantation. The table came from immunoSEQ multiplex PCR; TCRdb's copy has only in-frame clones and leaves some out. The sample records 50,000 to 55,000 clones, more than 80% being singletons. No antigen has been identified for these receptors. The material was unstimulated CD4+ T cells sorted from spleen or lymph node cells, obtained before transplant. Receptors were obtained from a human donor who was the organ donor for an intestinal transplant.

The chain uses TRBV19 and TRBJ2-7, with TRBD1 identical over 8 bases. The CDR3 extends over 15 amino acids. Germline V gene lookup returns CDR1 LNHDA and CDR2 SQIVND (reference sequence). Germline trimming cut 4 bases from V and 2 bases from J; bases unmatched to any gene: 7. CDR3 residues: CASSRQDRAPYEQYF. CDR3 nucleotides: TGTGCCAGTAGTAGACAGGACAGGGCACCCTACGAGCAGTACTTC.

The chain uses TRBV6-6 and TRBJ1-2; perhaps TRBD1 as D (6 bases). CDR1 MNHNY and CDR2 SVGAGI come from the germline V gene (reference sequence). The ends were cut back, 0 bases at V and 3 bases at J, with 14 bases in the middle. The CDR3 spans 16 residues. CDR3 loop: CASSYSPGQRDYGYTF. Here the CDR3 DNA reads TGTGCCAGCAGTTACTCGCCCGGACAGAGAGACTATGGCTACACCTTC.

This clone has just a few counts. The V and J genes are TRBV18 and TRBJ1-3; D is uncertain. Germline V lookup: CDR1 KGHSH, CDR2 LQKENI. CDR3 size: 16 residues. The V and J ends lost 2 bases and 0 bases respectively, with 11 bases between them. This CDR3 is CASSPSGSGSGNTIYF. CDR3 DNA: TGTGCCAGCTCACCATCGGGGTCGGGCTCTGGAAACACCATATATTTT.

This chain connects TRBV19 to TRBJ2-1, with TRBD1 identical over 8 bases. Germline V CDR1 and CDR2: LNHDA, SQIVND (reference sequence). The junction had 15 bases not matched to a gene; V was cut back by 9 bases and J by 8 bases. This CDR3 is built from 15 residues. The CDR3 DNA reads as TGTGCCAGCGCTCTCGTTGGACAGGGCTTCTATGAGCAGTTCTTC. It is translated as CASALVGQGFYEQFF.

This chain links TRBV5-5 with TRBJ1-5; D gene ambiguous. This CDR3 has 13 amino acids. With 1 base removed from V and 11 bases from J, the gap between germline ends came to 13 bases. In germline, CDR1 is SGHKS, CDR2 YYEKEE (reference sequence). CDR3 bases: TGTGCCAGCAGCTTGAGTTACGGGGTTGCCCAGCATTTT. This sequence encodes CASSLSYGVAQHF. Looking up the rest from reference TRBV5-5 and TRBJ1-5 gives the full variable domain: DAGVTQSPTHLIKTRGQQVTLRCSPISGHKSVSWYQQVLGQGPQFIFQYYEKEERGRGNFPDRFSARQFPNYSSELNVNALLLGDSALYLCASSLSYGVAQHFGDGTRLSIL.

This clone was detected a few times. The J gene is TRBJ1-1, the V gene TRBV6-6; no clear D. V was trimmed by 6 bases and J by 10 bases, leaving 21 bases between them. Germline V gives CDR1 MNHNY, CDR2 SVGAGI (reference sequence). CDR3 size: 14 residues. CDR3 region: CASSFAYGEWRAFF. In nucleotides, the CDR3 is TGTGCCAGCAGCTTCGCCTACGGAGAATGGAGAGCTTTCTTT.

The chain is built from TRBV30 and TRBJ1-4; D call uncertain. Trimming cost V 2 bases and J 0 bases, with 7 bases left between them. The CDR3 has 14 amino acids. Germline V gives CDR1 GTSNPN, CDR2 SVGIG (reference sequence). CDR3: CAWSYTATNEKLFF. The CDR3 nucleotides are TGTGCCTGGAGTTACACCGCAACTAATGAAAAACTGTTTTTT. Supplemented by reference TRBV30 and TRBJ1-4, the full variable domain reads SQTIHQWPATLVQPVGSPLSLECTVEGTSNPNLYWYRQAAGRGLQLLFYSVGIGQISSEVPQNLSASRPQDRQFILSSKKLLLSDSGFYLCAWSYTATNEKLFFGSGTQLSVL.

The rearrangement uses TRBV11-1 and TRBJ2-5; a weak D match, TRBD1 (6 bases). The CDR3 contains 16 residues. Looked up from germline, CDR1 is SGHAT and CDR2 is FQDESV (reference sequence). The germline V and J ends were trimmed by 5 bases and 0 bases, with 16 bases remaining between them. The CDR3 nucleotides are TGTGCCAGCAGCCAGGGGTGGGTCCCGTACCAAGAGACCCAGTACTTC. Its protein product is CASSQGWVPYQETQYF.

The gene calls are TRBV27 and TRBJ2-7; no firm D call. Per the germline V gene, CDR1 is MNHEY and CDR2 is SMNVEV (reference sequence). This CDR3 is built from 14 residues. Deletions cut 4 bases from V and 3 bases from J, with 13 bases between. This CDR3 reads CASSSGRSYYEQYF. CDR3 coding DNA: TGTGCCAGCAGTTCGGGTAGATCTTACTACGAGCAGTACTTC.

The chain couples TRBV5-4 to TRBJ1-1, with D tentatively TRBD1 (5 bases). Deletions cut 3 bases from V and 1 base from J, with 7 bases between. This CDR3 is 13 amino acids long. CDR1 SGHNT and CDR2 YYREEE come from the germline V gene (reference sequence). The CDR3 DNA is TGTGCCAGCAGCTGGACACGGAACACTGAAGCTTTCTTT. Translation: CASSWTRNTEAFF.

The CDR3 sequence: CASSQAGVLNTGELFF. As DNA, the CDR3 is TGCGCCAGCAGCCAAGCGGGGGTACTAAACACCGGGGAGCTGTTTTTT. The V and J genes are TRBV4-1 and TRBJ2-2; D possibly corresponds to TRBD2 (6 bases). The CDR3 sequence is 16 residues long. V lost 1 base, J lost 2 bases, and 11 bases lay in between. Looked up from germline, CDR1 is MGHRA and CDR2 is YSYEKL.

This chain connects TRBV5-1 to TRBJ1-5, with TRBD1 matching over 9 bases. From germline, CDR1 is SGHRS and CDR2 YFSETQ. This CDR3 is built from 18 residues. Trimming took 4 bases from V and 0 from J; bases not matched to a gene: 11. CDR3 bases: TGCGCCAGCAGCCCGGGGGACAGGGAGGACTATAGCAATCAGCCCCAGCATTTT. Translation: CASSPGDREDYSNQPQHF.

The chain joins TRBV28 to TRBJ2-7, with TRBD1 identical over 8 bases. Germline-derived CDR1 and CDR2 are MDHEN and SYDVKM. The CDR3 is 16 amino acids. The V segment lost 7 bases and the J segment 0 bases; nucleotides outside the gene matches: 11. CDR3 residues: CASNTVAGTGSYEQYF. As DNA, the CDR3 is TGTGCCAGCAATACTGTCGCCGGGACAGGCTCCTACGAGCAGTACTTC.